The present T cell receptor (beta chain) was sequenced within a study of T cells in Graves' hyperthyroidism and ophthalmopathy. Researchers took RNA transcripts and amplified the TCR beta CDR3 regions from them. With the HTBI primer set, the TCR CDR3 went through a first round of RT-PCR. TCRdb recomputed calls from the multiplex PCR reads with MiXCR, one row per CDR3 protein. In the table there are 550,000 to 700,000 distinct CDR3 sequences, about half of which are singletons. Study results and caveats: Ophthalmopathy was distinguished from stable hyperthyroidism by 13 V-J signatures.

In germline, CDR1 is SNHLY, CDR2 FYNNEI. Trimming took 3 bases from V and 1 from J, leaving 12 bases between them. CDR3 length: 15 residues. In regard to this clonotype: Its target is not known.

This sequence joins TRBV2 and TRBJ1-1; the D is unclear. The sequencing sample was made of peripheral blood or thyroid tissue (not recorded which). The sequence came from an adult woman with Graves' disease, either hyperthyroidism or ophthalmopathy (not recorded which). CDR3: CASSDSTGKNTEAFF. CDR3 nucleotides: TGTGCCAGCAGTGACTCGACGGGGAAGAACACTGAAGCTTTCTTT.